This TCR beta chain was sequenced for a study of blood T cell repertoires in COVID-19. At the level of the study: From T cells, B-cell-depleted T cells, or PBMCs came the material, which was cDNA or gDNA.

Patients from Seattle were sampled longitudinally, starting during active infection. Original analysis: Estimation of nucleated cell counts relied on the amplification of reference gene primers. The assay was immunoSEQ multiplex PCR, and TCRdb's table has in-frame clones only and misses some. V, J and clone size reflect that table, while D and trimming were determined from the DNA. The sample lists 85,000 to 100,000 clones, roughly 87% occurring once. Sequenced: peripheral blood. This TCR was sampled from a woman in her sixties with COVID-19, enrolled during active disease.

Here the CDR3 DNA reads TGCGCCAGCAGCTTGGCCGGGACAGGGAACACCGGGGAGCTGTTTTTT. Protein sequence: CASSLAGTGNTGELFF. This chain links TRBV5-1 with TRBJ2-2; TRBD1 matches at 8 bases. Germline loops: CDR1 SGHRS, CDR2 YFSETQ. The CDR3 sequence is 16 residues long. V shed 0 bases, J shed 1 base, and the junction held 2 bases outside the gene matches. The full variable domain, in which reference TRBV5-1 and TRBJ2-2 provide the parts outside the CDR3, is KAGVTQTPRYLIKTRGQQVTLSCSPISGHRSVSWYQQTPGQGLQFLFEYFSETQRNKGNFPGRFSGRQFSNSRSEMNVSTLELGDSALYLCASSLAGTGNTGELFFGEGSRLTVL.